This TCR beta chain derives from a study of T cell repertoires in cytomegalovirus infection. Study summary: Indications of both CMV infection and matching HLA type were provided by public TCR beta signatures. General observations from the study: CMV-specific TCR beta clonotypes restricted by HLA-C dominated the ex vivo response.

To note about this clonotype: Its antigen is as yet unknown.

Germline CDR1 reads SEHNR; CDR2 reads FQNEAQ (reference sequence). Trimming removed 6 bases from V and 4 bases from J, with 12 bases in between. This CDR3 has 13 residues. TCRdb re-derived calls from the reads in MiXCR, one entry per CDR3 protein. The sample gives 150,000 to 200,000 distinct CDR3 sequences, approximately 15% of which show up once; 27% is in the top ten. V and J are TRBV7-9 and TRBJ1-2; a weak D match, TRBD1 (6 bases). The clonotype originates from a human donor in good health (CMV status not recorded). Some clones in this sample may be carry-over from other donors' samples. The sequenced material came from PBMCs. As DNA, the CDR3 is TGTGCCAGCAGAGACGGACAGCGCTATGGCTACACCTTC. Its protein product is CASRDGQRYGYTF.